These T cell receptor beta chains were read from a single sample in a study of T cell responses to AZD1222 COVID-19 vaccine. Sequencing used immunoSEQ multiplex PCR; TCRdb keeps in-frame clones, though not all of them. There are about 120,000 clones in the sample; over 85% occur only once, and almost 4.5% lies in the top ten. The sample in question was peripheral blood, obtained on day 0 of AZD1222 vaccination. These receptors were taken from an adult in good health. The CDR3 runs from the conserved cysteine through the conserved F or W. A D gene is named only where the DNA matches it firmly. Clone size, where shown, is once, few, many, or a class for clones that have expanded.

clone_size d_call j_call v_call cdr3_aa cdr3_nt
NA NA TRBJ2-5 TRBV4-1 CASSQGAGVQETQYF TGCGCCAGCAGCCAGGGGGCCGGGGTTCAAGAGACCCAGTACTTC
NA NA TRBJ2-7 TRBV5-4 CASREGPLPVYEQYF TGTGCCAGCAGAGAGGGCCCTTTGCCTGTCTACGAGCAGTACTTC
few NA TRBJ2-7 TRBV4-2 CASSQAQGGSYEQYF TGTGCCAGCAGCCAAGCCCAGGGGGGCTCCTACGAGCAGTACTTC
few NA TRBJ2-2 TRBV4-1 CASSHTGTSNTGELFF TGCGCCAGCAGCCATACCGGGACGTCGAACACCGGGGAGCTGTTTTTT
NA NA TRBJ1-1 TRBV28 CASSDGDAEAFF TGTGCCAGCAGTGACGGTGACGCTGAAGCTTTCTTT
NA TRBD1 TRBJ1-3 TRBV6-1 CASSVWDRAVSAGNTIYF TGTGCCAGCAGTGTCTGGGACAGGGCGGTCAGTGCGGGAAACACCATATATTTT
NA TRBD2 TRBJ2-1 TRBV5-4 CASSLPSGGSYNEQFF TGTGCCAGCAGCTTGCCGAGCGGGGGCTCCTACAATGAGCAGTTCTTC
NA NA TRBJ2-5 TRBV30 CAWTGLRQTQYF TGTGCCTGGACAGGGCTAAGGCAGACCCAGTACTTC
NA TRBD1 TRBJ2-7 TRBV14 CASSQGGVRGLYEQYF TGTGCCAGCAGCCAAGGAGGGGTCAGGGGGCTCTACGAGCAGTACTTC
NA TRBD2 TRBJ2-1 TRBV5-8 CASSSGLTAYNEQFF TGTGCCAGCAGCTCGGGACTAACGGCCTACAATGAGCAGTTCTTC
NA NA TRBJ2-7 TRBV18 CASSASGTDFYEQYF TGTGCCAGCTCAGCCTCCGGGACCGATTTCTACGAGCAGTACTTC
NA NA TRBJ2-1 TRBV18 CASSPGAGRNEQFF TGTGCCAGCTCACCAGGGGCAGGGCGCAATGAGCAGTTCTTC
NA TRBD2 TRBJ2-5 TRBV6-5 CASMGLAGGEETQYF TGTGCCAGCATGGGACTAGCGGGAGGGGAAGAGACCCAGTACTTC
NA NA TRBJ1-1 TRBV11-2 CASSLTPTALSEAFF TGTGCCAGCAGCTTAACGCCGACAGCCTTATCTGAAGCTTTCTTT
once TRBD2 TRBJ2-5 TRBV7-9 CASSFGLAGAETQYF TGTGCCAGCAGCTTCGGGTTAGCGGGGGCTGAGACCCAGTACTTC
NA NA TRBJ2-3 TRBV24-1 CATSGTAVNTQYF TGTGCCACCAGTGGGACGGCTGTTAATACGCAGTATTTT
NA NA TRBJ1-6 TRBV5-5 CASSLEARETSPLHF TGTGCCAGCAGCTTGGAGGCCAGGGAGACTTCACCCCTCCACTTT
NA NA TRBJ2-1 TRBV5-8 CASSLWGKRNEQFF TGTGCCAGCAGCTTGTGGGGCAAGAGGAATGAGCAGTTCTTC
NA TRBD1 TRBJ1-5 TRBV24-1 CASQGGARQPQHF TGTGCCTCCCAGGGGGGCGCGAGGCAGCCCCAGCATTTT
NA TRBD1 TRBJ2-7 TRBV27 CATRDRGTFEQYF TGTGCCACTAGGGACAGGGGTACGTTTGAGCAGTACTTC
NA NA TRBJ2-7 TRBV4-1 CASSQGDMAYEQYF TGCGCCAGCAGCCAAGGGGACATGGCGTACGAGCAGTACTTC
NA NA TRBJ1-2 TRBV20-1 CSASIYGYTF TGCAGTGCTAGCATCTATGGCTACACCTTC
NA NA TRBJ2-4 TRBV10-2 CATHSGADVAKNIQYF TGCGCCACACACTCGGGGGCAGACGTAGCCAAAAACATTCAGTACTTC
NA NA TRBJ2-7 TRBV5-8 CASSLGRNSYEQYF TGTGCCAGCAGCTTGGGTCGGAACTCCTACGAGCAGTACTTC
NA NA TRBJ2-2 TRBV2 CASRIQGAGELFF TGTGCCAGCAGAATTCAGGGAGCCGGGGAGCTGTTTTTT
NA NA TRBJ2-7 TRBV5-1 CASSSTPNLIYEQYF TGCGCCAGCAGCTCAACCCCCAACTTGATCTACGAGCAGTACTTC
NA NA TRBJ2-6 TRBV14 CASSSGAGVTGANVLTF TGTGCCAGCAGTTCCGGGGCAGGGGTTACTGGGGCCAACGTCCTGACTTTC
NA NA TRBJ1-2 TRBV7-9 CASSLTPAHYGYTF TGTGCCAGCAGTCTTACCCCTGCCCACTATGGCTACACCTTC
NA NA TRBJ2-1 TRBV14 CASSQDSYNEQFF TGTGCCAGCAGCCAAGACTCCTACAATGAGCAGTTCTTC
NA NA TRBJ1-1 TRBV12-3/TRBV12-4 CASSLIDNTEAFF TGTGCCAGCAGTTTAATCGATAACACTGAAGCTTTCTTT
NA NA TRBJ1-5 TRBV19 CASRPPGAHNQPQHF TGTGCCAGCCGTCCTCCCGGGGCGCATAATCAGCCCCAGCATTTT
NA NA TRBJ2-7 TRBV9 CASSPPWGTAPREQYF TGTGCCAGCAGCCCGCCTTGGGGGACTGCCCCCCGCGAGCAGTACTTC
NA NA TRBJ2-3 TRBV18 CASSPEWGSITDTQYF TGTGCCAGCTCACCAGAATGGGGCAGTATCACAGATACGCAGTATTTT
NA TRBD1 TRBJ1-4 TRBV19 CASSLRGMGEKLFF TGTGCCAGCTCCCTCAGGGGGATGGGGGAAAAACTGTTTTTT
few TRBD2 TRBJ2-7 TRBV2 CASRGQRGWSSYEQYF TGTGCCAGCCGGGGCCAGCGGGGGTGGAGCTCCTACGAGCAGTACTTC
once NA TRBJ1-2 TRBV3-1/TRBV3-2 CASNILGGSVGYTF TGTGCCAGCAACATTTTGGGAGGGTCAGTTGGCTACACCTTC
NA NA TRBJ2-2 TRBV12-3/TRBV12-4 CASSRARTGELFF TGTGCCAGCAGTCGCGCCCGGACCGGGGAGCTGTTTTTT
once NA TRBJ1-5 TRBV6-1 CASSEAGRGNQPQHF TGTGCCAGCAGTGAAGCGGGGAGGGGCAATCAGCCCCAGCATTTT
NA NA TRBJ1-1 TRBV19 CASSINRDAEAFF TGTGCCAGTAGTATTAACAGGGATGCTGAAGCTTTCTTT
NA NA TRBJ2-3 TRBV19 CASSRRGTRPLDTQYF TGTGCCAGTAGTCGTCGAGGGACGCGCCCCTTGGATACGCAGTATTTT
once NA TRBJ2-1 TRBV5-8 CASTQYNEQFF TGTGCCAGCACTCAATACAATGAGCAGTTCTTC
once NA TRBJ1-5 TRBV14 CASSPQGVWVNQPQHF TGTGCCAGCAGCCCACAGGGTGTTTGGGTCAATCAGCCCCAGCATTTT